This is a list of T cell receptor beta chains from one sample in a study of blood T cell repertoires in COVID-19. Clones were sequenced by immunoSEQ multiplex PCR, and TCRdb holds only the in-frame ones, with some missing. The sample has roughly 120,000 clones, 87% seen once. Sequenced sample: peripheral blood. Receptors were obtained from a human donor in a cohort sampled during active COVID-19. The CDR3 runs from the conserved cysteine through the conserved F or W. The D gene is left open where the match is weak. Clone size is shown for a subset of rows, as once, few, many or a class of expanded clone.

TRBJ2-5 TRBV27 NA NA TGTGCCAGCAGCTCCCTTGGAGGGGTCGAGACCCAGTACTTC CASSSLGGVETQYF
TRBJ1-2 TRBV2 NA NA TGTGCCAGCAGTGAAGCGGGCGGGGCCTATGGCTACACCTTC CASSEAGGAYGYTF
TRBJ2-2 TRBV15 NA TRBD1 TGTGCCACCAGCAGGCCTAGACAGGGTGGGACCGGGGAGCTGTTTTTT CATSRPRQGGTGELFF
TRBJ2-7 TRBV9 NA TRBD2 TGTGCCAGCAGCGTAGTCAGCGGGGGGGCTAACGAGCAGTACTTC CASSVVSGGANEQYF
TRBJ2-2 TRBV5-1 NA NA TGCGCCAGCAGCAAGGGACAATCGAACAGCGGGGAGCTGTTTTTT CASSKGQSNSGELFF
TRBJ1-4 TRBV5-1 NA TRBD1 TGCGCCAGCAGCTTGGGGTGGACAGGGGCAACTAATGAAAAACTGTTTTTT CASSLGWTGATNEKLFF
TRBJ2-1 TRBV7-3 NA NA TGTGCCAGCAGCTTTGATCGGCGGGAGCAGTTCTTC CASSFDRREQFF
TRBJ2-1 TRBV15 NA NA TGTGCCACCAGCACCTACAGGGATGGGAGCGATGAGCAGTTCTTC CATSTYRDGSDEQFF
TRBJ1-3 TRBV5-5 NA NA TGTGCCAGCAGCTCCTCGACGGGTGACTCTGGAAACACCATATATTTT CASSSSTGDSGNTIYF
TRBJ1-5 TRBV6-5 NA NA TGTGCCAGCTCTGGCAGCAATCAGCCCCAGCATTTT CASSGSNQPQHF
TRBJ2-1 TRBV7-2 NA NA TGTGCCAGCAGCTTAGTACTAGTCAATGAGCAGTTCTTC CASSLVLVNEQFF
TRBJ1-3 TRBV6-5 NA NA TGTGCCAGCAATCCAGCCGGGAGTAGAAACACCATATATTTT CASNPAGSRNTIYF
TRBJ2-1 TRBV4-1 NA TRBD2 TGCGCCAGCAGCCAGACTAGCGGGACGTCGTACAATGAGCAGTTCTTC CASSQTSGTSYNEQFF
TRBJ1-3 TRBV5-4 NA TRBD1 TGTGCCAGCAGCTCGGACAGGGCAGACACCATATATTTT CASSSDRADTIYF
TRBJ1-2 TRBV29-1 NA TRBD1 TGCAGCGTCAGGACAGGACTCTATGGCTACACCTTC CSVRTGLYGYTF
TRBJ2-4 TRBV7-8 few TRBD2 TGTGCCAGCAGCCCGGGACTAGCGGGAACGTCGCTAGCCAAAAACATTCAGTACTTC CASSPGLAGTSLAKNIQYF
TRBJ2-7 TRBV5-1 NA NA TGCGCCAGCAGCTACCAGGTTGGGGGCGCGTACGAGCAGTACTTC CASSYQVGGAYEQYF
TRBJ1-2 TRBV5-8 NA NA TGTGCCAGCAGCTTGGGTATTAGAGGCTACACCTTC CASSLGIRGYTF
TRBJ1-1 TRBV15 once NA TGTGCCACCAGCAGTCACGGGATGAACACTGAAGCTTTCTTT CATSSHGMNTEAFF
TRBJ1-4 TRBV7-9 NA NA TGTGCCAGCATCCGAGACGCCTCGGGTGAAAAACTGTTTTTT CASIRDASGEKLFF
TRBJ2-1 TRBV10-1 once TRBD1 TGCGCCAGCAATCATGATGGTTCCGGGACAGGGTTGTTCTTC CASNHDGSGTGLFF
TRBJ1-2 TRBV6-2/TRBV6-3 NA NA TGTGCCAGCAGTTCTGATAGGGCCAGGGGCTATGGCTACACCTTC CASSSDRARGYGYTF
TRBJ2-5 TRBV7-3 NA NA TGTGCCAGCAGCCCCGGGACACACCTAGAAGAGACCCAGTACTTC CASSPGTHLEETQYF
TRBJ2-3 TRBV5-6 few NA TGTGCCAGCAGCTTGGGGGGGCCGGTGAGCACAGATACGCAGTATTTT CASSLGGPVSTDTQYF
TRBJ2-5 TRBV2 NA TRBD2 TGTGCCAGCAATAAGGATCAGCGGGGGGGAGGGACCCAGTACTTC CASNKDQRGGGTQYF
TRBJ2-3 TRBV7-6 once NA TGTGCCAGCAGCTCCAACTGGGAGAATACGCAGTATTTT CASSSNWENTQYF
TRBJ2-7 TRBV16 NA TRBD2 TGTGCCAGCAGCCAGTCCGGGACTAACTCCTACGAGCAGTACTTC CASSQSGTNSYEQYF
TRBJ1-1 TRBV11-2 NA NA TGTGCCAGCAGCTTAGACCCAGGACAAGTTAGTGAAGCTTTCTTT CASSLDPGQVSEAFF
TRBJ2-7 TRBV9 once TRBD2 TGTGCCAGCAGCCTAACAGCGGGAGACTACGAGCAGTACTTC CASSLTAGDYEQYF
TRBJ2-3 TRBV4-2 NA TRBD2 TGTGCCAGCAGCCAAGGGAGGACTAGCGGGGGGGCCGGAACAGATACGCAGTATTTT CASSQGRTSGGAGTDTQYF
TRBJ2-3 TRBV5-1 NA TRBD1 TGCGCCAGCAGCACAGGGACAGGGAGAACAGATACGCAGTATTTT CASSTGTGRTDTQYF
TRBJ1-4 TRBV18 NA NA TGTGCCAGCTCACCGAATCGCGGGGCCGGAAATGAAAAACTGTTTTTT CASSPNRGAGNEKLFF
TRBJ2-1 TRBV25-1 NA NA TGTGCCAGCAGTGGAGGAGGGCGCAATGAGCAGTTCTTC CASSGGGRNEQFF
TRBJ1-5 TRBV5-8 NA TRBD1 TGTGCCAGCAGCCTGATAGGGGGCGGTCAGCCCCAGCATTTT CASSLIGGGQPQHF
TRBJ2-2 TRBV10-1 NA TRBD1 TGCGCCAGCAGCGGGACAGGGTTTTCCGGGGAGCTGTTTTTT CASSGTGFSGELFF
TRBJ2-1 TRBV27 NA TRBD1 TGTGCCAGCAGTCCGCGGCCCGGGACAGGGGGGGTCAATGAGCAGTTCTTC CASSPRPGTGGVNEQFF
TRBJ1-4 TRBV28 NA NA TGTGCCAGCAGTTTTGAGGAGACGCACGGGGAAAAACTGTTTTTT CASSFEETHGEKLFF
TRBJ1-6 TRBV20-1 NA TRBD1 TGCAGTGCTAGTGGGACAGGGGGCGGTGATTCACCCCTCCACTTT CSASGTGGGDSPLHF
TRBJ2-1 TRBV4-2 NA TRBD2 TGTGCCAGCAGCCAAGACGGGACTAGCGGGGGGACCTACAATGAGCAGTTCTTC CASSQDGTSGGTYNEQFF
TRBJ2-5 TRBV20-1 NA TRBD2 TGCAGTGCTAGTGGGACTAGCGTATACGAGACCCAGTACTTC CSASGTSVYETQYF
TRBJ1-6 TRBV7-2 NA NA TGTGCCAGCAGCTCTGGGGCAGGGAGGTATTCACCCCTCCACTTT CASSSGAGRYSPLHF
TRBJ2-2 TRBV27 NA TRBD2 TGTGCCAGCAGTACGTCTAGCGGGGGTACCGGGGAGCTGTTTTTT CASSTSSGGTGELFF
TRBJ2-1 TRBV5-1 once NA TGCGCCAGCAGCTTGTCTTCGGGAGAGCAGTTCTTC CASSLSSGEQFF